One and the same sample provided the 11 T cell receptor beta chains below, sequenced in a study of beta chain features in type 1 diabetes. Study conclusions and caveats: When Type 1 diabetes patients were examined, their TCRB CDR3s proved moderately but significantly shorter in all four CD4+ subsets.

Expressed TCRB transcripts were sequenced because the isolated RNA had all been reverse transcribed beforehand. Libraries were prepared by immunoSEQ multiplex PCR; TCRdb keeps only in-frame clonotypes and omits some of them. The sample includes around 710,000 clones, roughly 12% of them seen just once. These receptors' targets are unknown. Sequenced material: naive CD4+ T cells from blood. These receptors originate from a man between 25 and 39 years old with type 1 diabetes.

The chain carries TRBV19 and TRBJ1-4; the D is unclear. This CDR3 is built from 12 residues. CDR1 LNHDA and CDR2 SQIVND come from the germline V gene (reference sequence). The V and J ends lost 5 bases and 7 bases respectively, with 8 bases between them. The CDR3 DNA reads as TGTGCCAGTAGTCAGAAGGGTGAAAAACTGTTTTTT. Translated, it gives CASSQKGEKLFF.

This chain connects TRBV2 to TRBJ1-2; 9 positions agree with TRBD1. Trimming cost V 5 bases and J 9 bases; bases outside gene matches: 13. The CDR3 contains 15 residues. The germline V gene encodes CDR1 SNHLY and CDR2 FYNNEI. This CDR3 is CASSLRDREDSSYTF. The CDR3 DNA reads as TGTGCCAGCAGTCTCCGGGACAGGGAGGATTCAAGCTACACCTTC.

This clone was seen only a few times. The gene calls are TRBV15 and TRBJ2-1, with 12 positions matching TRBD2. J lost 8 bases, V lost 3 bases, and 8 bases had no gene match. Germline loops: CDR1 LNHNV, CDR2 YYDKDF (reference sequence). The CDR3 is 16 residues long. DNA of the CDR3: TGTGCCACCAGCAGGTCTAGCGGGGGGGCCCTCTATGAGCAGTTCTTC. It codes for CATSRSSGGALYEQFF.

In this sample, this clone turned up a few times. The sample holds other DNA sequences that translate to the same CDR3. J is TRBJ2-1 and V is TRBV5-6; TRBD2 agrees at 8 bases. The V gene end was trimmed by 0 bases and the J gene end by 0 bases; junction bases not matched to a gene: 2. Looked up from germline, CDR1 is SGHDT and CDR2 is YYEEEE. The CDR3 sequence is 16 residues long. The CDR3 DNA is TGTGCCAGCAGCTTGGCCGGGACTAGCTCCTACAATGAGCAGTTCTTC. Encoded protein: CASSLAGTSSYNEQFF.

The chain has TRBV6-8 and TRBJ2-7; the match to TRBD1 covers 7 bases. The CDR3 sequence is 15 residues long. Germline V gene data show CDR1 as MNHGY and CDR2 as SAAAGT. With 9 bases clipped from V and 1 base from J, the junction kept 12 bases outside the gene matches. The CDR3 region has the DNA TGTGCCAGAAACTCCGGACAGGTACCTTCCTACGAGCAGTACTTC. Amino acids: CARNSGQVPSYEQYF.

The chain recombines TRBV14 with TRBJ1-6; no reliable D call. CDR1 and CDR2 from the germline V gene are SGHDN and FVKESK. The length of the CDR3 is 12 residues. V was trimmed by 1 base and J by 15 bases, leaving 10 bases between them. CDR3 nucleotide sequence: TGTGCCAGCAGCCAAGGAGGTTTTCACCTCCACTTT. This translates into CASSQGGFHLHF.

This clone showed up just a few times. The chain uses TRBV4-3 and TRBJ2-4; maybe TRBD1 (6 bases). V was shortened by 0 bases and J by 2 bases, with 14 bases between the two germline ends. CDR3 size: 17 residues. CDR1 is LGHNA and CDR2 is YSLEER in the germline V gene. The CDR3 loop is CASSQDLGGNPKNIQYF. CDR3 DNA: TGCGCCAGCAGCCAAGATCTAGGGGGTAATCCCAAAAACATTCAGTACTTC.

The table lists this clone with a few counts. The chain recombines TRBV29-1 with TRBJ1-2; D is unclear. In germline, CDR1 is SQVTM, CDR2 ANQGSEA. The V end was cut by 3 bases, the J end by 8 bases, with 13 bases between. This CDR3 is 12 amino acids long. The chain's CDR3 is CSVDGLGGGYTF. In DNA form, the CDR3 reads TGCAGCGTTGATGGACTGGGAGGGGGCTACACCTTC.

This clone has just a few counts. The chain recombines TRBV2 with TRBJ1-2; D perhaps matches TRBD1 (6 bases). CDR3 length: 12 amino acids. Germline lookup yields CDR1 SNHLY and CDR2 FYNNEI. V lost 7 bases and J 6 bases, leaving 12 bases between the germline ends. The CDR3 DNA reads TGTGCCAGCACGGGGGACACTGATGGCTACACCTTC. Its translation: CASTGDTDGYTF.

This clone has a handful of counts. V and J are TRBV7-6 and TRBJ2-3, with 8 bases fitting TRBD2. CDR3 length equals 18 residues. After removal of 4 bases from V and 0 bases from J, the junction contained 12 bases not matched to a gene. Per the germline V gene, CDR1 is SGHVS and CDR2 is FNYEAQ. The chain's CDR3 is CASSSASGGTVSTDTQYF. CDR3 DNA: TGTGCCAGCAGCTCGGCAAGCGGGGGTACAGTTAGCACAGATACGCAGTATTTT. The full variable domain, completed using reference TRBV7-6 and TRBJ2-3, is GAGVSQSPRYKVTKRGQDVALRCDPISGHVSLYWYRQALGQGPEFLTYFNYEAQQDKSGLPNDRFSAERPEGSISTLTIQRTEQRDSAMYRCASSSASGGTVSTDTQYFGPGTRLTVL.

The chain joins TRBV30 to TRBJ1-5; D might be TRBD1 (6 bases). This CDR3 comprises 13 residues. Trimming pared 5 bases from V and 5 bases from J, leaving 13 bases between. Germline CDR1 is GTSNPN and CDR2 is SVGIG (reference sequence). The CDR3 nucleotides read TGTGCCTGGGCTAGACAGGAAGATCAGCCCCAGCATTTT. Protein product: CAWARQEDQPQHF.